This T cell receptor (beta chain) emerged from a study of ipilimumab plus nivolumab after autologous stem cell transplantation. TCRdb's table, derived via immunoSEQ multiplex PCR, lists solely in-frame clones and lacks some. In the table there are around 12,000 clones, around 75% of which are singletons. V dropped 7 bases and J dropped 0 bases, with 19 bases sitting between them. The CDR3 is 15 amino acids. Germline V gene sequence: CDR1 GTSNPN, CDR2 SVGIG (reference sequence). The TCR originated in a male donor with multiple myeloma. V and J are TRBV30 and TRBJ2-7, with D possibly being TRBD2 (6 bases). Sequenced here: PBMCs, sampled in a trial of ipilimumab plus nivolumab as post-transplant consolidation. CDR3 DNA: TGTGCCTACCACCGCCGGGACGGGAGCTCCTACGAGCAGTACTTC. Protein product: CAYHRRDGSSYEQYF.